Following are 3 T cell receptor beta chains from one sample sequenced in a study of identical twins. In TCRdb, the 5' RACE reads were re-called with MiXCR into one record per CDR3 protein. The data show about 1.7 million distinct CDR3 sequences, under 35% seen once. What was sequenced was cord blood. These receptors originate from a newborn girl in good health.

This clonotype appeared a few times. The chain uses TRBV2 and TRBJ1-2; D is undetermined. V lost 7 bases and J lost 6, with 9 bases in between. CDR3 length equals 11 residues. The germline V gene encodes CDR1 SNHLY and CDR2 FYNNEI. CDR3 coding DNA: TGTGCCAGCACTGTTGGAAATGGCTACACCTTC. Translated: CASTVGNGYTF.

The chain uses TRBV27 and TRBJ2-3, with 8 bases aligning to TRBD2. The junction had 3 bases not matched to a gene; V was cut back by 2 bases and J by 11 bases. CDR3 length equals 12 residues. Germline V lookup: CDR1 MNHEY, CDR2 SMNVEV (reference sequence). The CDR3 loop reads CASSLKAGGQYF. DNA for the CDR3: TGTGCCAGCAGTTTAAAGGCGGGGGGGCAGTATTTT.

The CDR3, as DNA: TGCAGCGTTGAAAAGGGCAGCTTGCGGGCTGGCTACACCTTC. Amino acids: CSVEKGSLRAGYTF. V usage is TRBV29-1 and J usage is TRBJ1-2; D gene unclear. V was cut by 2 bases and J by 7 bases, with 17 bases left in between. CDR3 length: 14 amino acids. Germline-derived CDR1 and CDR2 are SQVTM and ANQGSEA. The full variable domain, rest sourced from reference TRBV29-1 and TRBJ1-2, is SAVISQKPSRDICQRGTSLTIQCQVDSQVTMMFWYRQQPGQSLTLIATANQGSEATYESGFVIDKFPISRPNLTFSTLTVSNMSPEDSSIYLCSVEKGSLRAGYTFGSGTRLTVV.